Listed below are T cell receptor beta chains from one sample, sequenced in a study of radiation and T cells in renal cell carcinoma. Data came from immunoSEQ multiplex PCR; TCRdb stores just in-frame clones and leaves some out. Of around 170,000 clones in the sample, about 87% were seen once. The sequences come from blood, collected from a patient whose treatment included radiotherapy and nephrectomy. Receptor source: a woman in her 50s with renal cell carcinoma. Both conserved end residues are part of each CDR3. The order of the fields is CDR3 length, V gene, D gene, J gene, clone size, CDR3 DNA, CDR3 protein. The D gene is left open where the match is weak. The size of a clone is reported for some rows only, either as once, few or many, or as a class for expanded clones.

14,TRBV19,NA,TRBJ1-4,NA,TGTGCCAGTAGTATCGGTGCAACTAATGAAAAACTGTTTTTT,CASSIGATNEKLFF
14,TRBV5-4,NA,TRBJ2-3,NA,TGTGCCAGCAGCTTGGACCAAGACACAGATACGCAGTATTTT,CASSLDQDTDTQYF
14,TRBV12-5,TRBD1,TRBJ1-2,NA,TGTGCTAGTGGTTTGGTAGGGGGCGGAGGTGGCTACACCTTC,CASGLVGGGGGYTF
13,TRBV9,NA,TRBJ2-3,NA,TGTGCCAGCAGCATGACCGCAATGGATACGCAGTATTTT,CASSMTAMDTQYF
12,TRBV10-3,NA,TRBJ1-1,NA,TGTGCCATCAGTGAGTTGAACACTGAAGCTTTCTTT,CAISELNTEAFF
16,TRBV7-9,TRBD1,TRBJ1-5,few,TGTGCCAGCAGCACCGGGACAGGGGGAACGGATCAGCCCCAGCATTTT,CASSTGTGGTDQPQHF
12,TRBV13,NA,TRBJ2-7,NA,TGTGCCAGCAGCTTAAAGGGTTACGAGCAGTACTTC,CASSLKGYEQYF
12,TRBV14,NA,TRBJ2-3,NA,TGTGCCAGCAGCCAAGAGTGGGATACGCAGTATTTT,CASSQEWDTQYF
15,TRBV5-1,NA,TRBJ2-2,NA,TGCGCCAGCAGCTCCCCGGAAGGATACACCGGGGAGCTGTTTTTT,CASSSPEGYTGELFF
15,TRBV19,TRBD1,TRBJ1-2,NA,TGTGCCAGTAGTAGGCCACAGGGGGCAGGGTTGGGCTACACCTTC,CASSRPQGAGLGYTF